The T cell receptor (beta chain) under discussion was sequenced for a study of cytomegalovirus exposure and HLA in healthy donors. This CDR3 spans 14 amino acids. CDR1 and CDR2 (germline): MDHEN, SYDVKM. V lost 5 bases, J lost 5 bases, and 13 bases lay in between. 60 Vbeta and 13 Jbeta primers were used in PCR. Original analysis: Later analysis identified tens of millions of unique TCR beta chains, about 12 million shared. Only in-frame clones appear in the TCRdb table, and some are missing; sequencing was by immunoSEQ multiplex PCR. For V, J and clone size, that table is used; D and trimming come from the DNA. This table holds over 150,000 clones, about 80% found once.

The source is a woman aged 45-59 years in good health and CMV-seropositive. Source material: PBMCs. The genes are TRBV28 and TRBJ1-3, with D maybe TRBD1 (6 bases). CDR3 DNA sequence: TGTGCCAGCAGTCCCTCCAGGGGTAGAAACACCATATATTTT. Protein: CASSPSRGRNTIYF.